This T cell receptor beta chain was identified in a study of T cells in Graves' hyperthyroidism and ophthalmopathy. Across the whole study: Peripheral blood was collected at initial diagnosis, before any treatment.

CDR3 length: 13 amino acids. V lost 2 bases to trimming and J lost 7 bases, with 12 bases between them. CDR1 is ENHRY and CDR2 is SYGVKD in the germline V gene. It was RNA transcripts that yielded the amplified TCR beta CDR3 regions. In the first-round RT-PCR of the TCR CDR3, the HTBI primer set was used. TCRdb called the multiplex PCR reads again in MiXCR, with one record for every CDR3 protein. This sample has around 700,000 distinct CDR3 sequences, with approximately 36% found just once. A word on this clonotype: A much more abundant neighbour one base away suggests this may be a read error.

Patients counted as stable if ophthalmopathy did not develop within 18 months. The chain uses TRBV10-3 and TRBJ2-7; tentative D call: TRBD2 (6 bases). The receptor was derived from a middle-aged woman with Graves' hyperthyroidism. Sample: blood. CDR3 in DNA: TGTGCCATCAGTGAGGGAGGGGAAAGGGAGCAGTACTTC. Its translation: CAISEGGEREQYF.